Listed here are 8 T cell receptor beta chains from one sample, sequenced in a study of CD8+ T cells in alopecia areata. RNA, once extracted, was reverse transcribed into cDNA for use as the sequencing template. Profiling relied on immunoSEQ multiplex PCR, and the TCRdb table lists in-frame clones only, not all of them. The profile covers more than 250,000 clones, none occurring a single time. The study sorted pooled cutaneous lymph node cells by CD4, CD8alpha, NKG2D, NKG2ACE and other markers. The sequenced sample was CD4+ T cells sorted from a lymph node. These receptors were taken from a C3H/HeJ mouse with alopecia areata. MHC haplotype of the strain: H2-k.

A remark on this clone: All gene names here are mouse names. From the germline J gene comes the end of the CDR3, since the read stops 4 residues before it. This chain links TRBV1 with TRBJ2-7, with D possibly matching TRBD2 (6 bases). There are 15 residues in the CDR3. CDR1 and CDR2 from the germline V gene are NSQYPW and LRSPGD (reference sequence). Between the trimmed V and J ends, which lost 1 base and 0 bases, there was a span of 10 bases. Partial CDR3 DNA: TGCACCTGCAGTGCAGGGACTGATGGCTCCTAT. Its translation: CTCSAGTDGSY. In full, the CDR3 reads CTCSAGTDGSYEQYF.

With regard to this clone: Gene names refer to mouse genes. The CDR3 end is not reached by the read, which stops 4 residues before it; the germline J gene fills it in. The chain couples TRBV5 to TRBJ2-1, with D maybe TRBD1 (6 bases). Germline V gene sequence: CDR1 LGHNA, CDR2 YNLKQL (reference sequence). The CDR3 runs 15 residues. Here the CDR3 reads CASSQDQGRLAEQFF. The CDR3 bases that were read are TGTGCCAGCAGCCAAGATCAGGGGCGGTTGGCT.

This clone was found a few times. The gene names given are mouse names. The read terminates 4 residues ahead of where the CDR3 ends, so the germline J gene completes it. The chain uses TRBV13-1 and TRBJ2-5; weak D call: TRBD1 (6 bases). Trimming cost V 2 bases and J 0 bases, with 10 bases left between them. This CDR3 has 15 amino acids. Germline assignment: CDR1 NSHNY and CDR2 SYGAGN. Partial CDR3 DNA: TGTGCCAGCAGTGAAACCGGGACAAACCAAGAC. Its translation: CASSETGTNQD. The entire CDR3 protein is CASSETGTNQDTQYF.

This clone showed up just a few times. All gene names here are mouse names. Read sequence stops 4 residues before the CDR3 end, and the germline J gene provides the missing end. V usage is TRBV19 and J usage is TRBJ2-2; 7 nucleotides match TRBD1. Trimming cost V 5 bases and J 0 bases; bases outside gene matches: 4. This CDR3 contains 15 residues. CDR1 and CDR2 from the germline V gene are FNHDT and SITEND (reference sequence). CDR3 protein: CASRIGTANTGQLYF. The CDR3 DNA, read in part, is TGTGCCAGCAGAATCGGGACAGCAAACACCGGG.

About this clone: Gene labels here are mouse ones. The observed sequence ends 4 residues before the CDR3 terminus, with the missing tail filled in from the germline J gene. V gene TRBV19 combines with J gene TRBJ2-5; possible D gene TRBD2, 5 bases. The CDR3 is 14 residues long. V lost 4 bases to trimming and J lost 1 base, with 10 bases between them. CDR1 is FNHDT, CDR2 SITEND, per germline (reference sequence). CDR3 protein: CASSSGWDQDTQYF. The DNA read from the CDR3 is TGTGCCAGCAGTTCAGGCTGGGACCAAGAC. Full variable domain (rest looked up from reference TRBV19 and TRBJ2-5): GGIITQTPKFLIGQEGQKLTLKCQQNFNHDTMYWYRQDSGKGLRLIYYSITENDLQKGDLSEGYDASREKKSSFSLTVTSAQKNEMAVFLCASSSGWDQDTQYFGPGTRLLVL.

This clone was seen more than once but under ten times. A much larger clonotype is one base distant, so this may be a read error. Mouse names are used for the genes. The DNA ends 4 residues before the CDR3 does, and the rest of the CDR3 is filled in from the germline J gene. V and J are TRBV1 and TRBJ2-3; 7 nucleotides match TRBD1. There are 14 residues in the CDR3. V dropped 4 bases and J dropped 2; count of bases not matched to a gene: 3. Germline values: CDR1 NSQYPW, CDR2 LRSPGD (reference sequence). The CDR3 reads CTCSVDRVAETLYF. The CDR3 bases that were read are TGCACCTGCAGTGTAGACAGGGTTGCAGAA. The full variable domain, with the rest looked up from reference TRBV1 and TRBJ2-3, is VTLLEQNPRWRLVPRGQAVNLRCILKNSQYPWMSWYQQDLQKQLQWLFTLRSPGDKEVKSLPGADYLATRVTDTELRLQVANMSQGRTLYCTCSVDRVAETLYFGSGTRLTVL.

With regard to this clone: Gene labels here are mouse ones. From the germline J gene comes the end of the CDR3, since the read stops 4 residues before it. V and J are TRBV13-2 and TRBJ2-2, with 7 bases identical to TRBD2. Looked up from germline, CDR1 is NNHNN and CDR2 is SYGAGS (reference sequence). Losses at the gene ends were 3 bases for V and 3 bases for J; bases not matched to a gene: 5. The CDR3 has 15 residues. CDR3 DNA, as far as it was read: TGTGCCAGCGGTGGCGGACTGGTGGACACCGGG. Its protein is CASGGGLVDTG. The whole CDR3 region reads CASGGGLVDTGQLYF.

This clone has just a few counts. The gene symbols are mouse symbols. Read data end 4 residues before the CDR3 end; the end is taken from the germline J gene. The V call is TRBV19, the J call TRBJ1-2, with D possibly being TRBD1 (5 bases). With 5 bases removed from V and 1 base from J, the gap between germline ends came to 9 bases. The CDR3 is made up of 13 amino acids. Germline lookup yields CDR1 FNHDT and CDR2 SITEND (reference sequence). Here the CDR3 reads CASRAGQNSDYTF. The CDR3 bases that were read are TGTGCCAGCAGGGCCGGACAAAACTCC.